The 10 T cell receptor beta chains given below trace back to one sample, sequenced in a study of blood T cell repertoires in COVID-19. Libraries were prepared by immunoSEQ multiplex PCR; TCRdb keeps only in-frame clonotypes and omits some of them. The sample consists of approximately 150,000 clones, approximately 89% of them appearing once. The source material was peripheral blood. The receptors stem from a human donor in a cohort sampled during active COVID-19.

The chain is built from TRBV5-1 and TRBJ2-7; 11 bases fit TRBD2. The CDR3 has 15 amino acids. The junction had 1 base not matched to a gene; V was cut back by 0 bases and J by 2 bases. Per the germline V gene, CDR1 is SGHRS and CDR2 is YFSETQ. The CDR3 DNA reads as TGCGCCAGCAGCTTGGGACTAGCGGGGCCCTACGAGCAGTACTTC. It yields the protein CASSLGLAGPYEQYF.

The rearrangement joins TRBV30 to TRBJ2-4; TRBD1 aligns across 8 bases. The CDR3 sequence is 14 residues long. Per germline, CDR1 GTSNPN and CDR2 SVGIG (reference sequence). The ends lost 1 base at V and 8 bases at J; junction bases unmatched: 7. Written as DNA, the CDR3 is TGTGCCTGGAGTGCAGGACAGGGAGGAGACATTCAGTACTTC. Its translation is CAWSAGQGGDIQYF.

The V call is TRBV7-6, the J call TRBJ1-3; D is uncertain. Germline V gives CDR1 SGHVS, CDR2 FNYEAQ. The CDR3 extends over 17 amino acids. V gave up 5 bases and J gave up 1 base, with 18 bases separating them. The chain's CDR3 is CASSPGEATESGNTIYF. CDR3 in DNA: TGTGCCAGCAGCCCCGGCGAGGCAACTGAATCTGGAAACACCATATATTTT.

The genes are TRBV7-3 and TRBJ2-3; possibly TRBD2 for D (6 bases). Germline CDR1 SGHTA, CDR2 FQGTGA. V was trimmed by 5 bases and J by 0 bases, leaving 15 bases between them. This CDR3 has 16 residues. This CDR3 reads CASSAMASVSTDTQYF. The CDR3 DNA is TGTGCCAGCAGCGCCATGGCTAGCGTGAGCACAGATACGCAGTATTTT.

This clone was counted a single time. The chain uses TRBV19 and TRBJ1-1, with D hard to call. This CDR3 is 13 amino acids long. V was cut by 4 bases and J by 3 bases, with 9 bases left in between. Germline V lookup: CDR1 LNHDA, CDR2 SQIVND (reference sequence). CDR3 protein: CASSNQRDTEAFF. The CDR3 bases are TGTGCCAGTAGTAATCAGCGTGACACTGAAGCTTTCTTT.

In this sample, this clone turned up once. This chain links TRBV7-3 with TRBJ2-7; 7 bases are shared with TRBD1. With V trimmed by 1 base and J by 3 bases, 9 bases remained unmatched. Germline V lookup: CDR1 SGHTA, CDR2 FQGTGA. This CDR3 has 16 amino acids. CDR3 loop: CASSLKGALTGYEQYF. DNA of the CDR3: TGTGCCAGCAGCTTAAAGGGGGCTTTGACCGGCTACGAGCAGTACTTC.

V usage is TRBV19 and J usage is TRBJ1-1; D unresolved. Germline CDR1 reads LNHDA; CDR2 reads SQIVND (reference sequence). V shed 7 bases and J shed 4 bases, with 13 bases lying between them. CDR3 length: 13 amino acids. The CDR3 spells CASKRFGATEAFF. The DNA for the CDR3 is TGTGCCAGTAAAAGATTCGGTGCCACTGAAGCTTTCTTT.

J is TRBJ1-2 and V is TRBV28; 7 nucleotides line up with TRBD1. The CDR3 consists of 14 residues. The V gene's germline CDR1 is MDHEN and CDR2 SYDVKM. V lost 10 bases and J lost 4; bases outside the gene matches: 12. CDR3 amino acids: CATSTGTVIYGYTF. The CDR3 DNA reads as TGTGCCACCTCAACCGGGACAGTAATCTATGGCTACACCTTC.

This clone was seen a single time. V gene TRBV16 combines with J gene TRBJ2-2; 11 positions match TRBD1. This CDR3 has 15 amino acids. CDR1 is KGHSY, CDR2 FQNENV, per germline. After removal of 4 bases from V and 5 bases from J, the junction contained 3 bases not matched to a gene. The CDR3 coding sequence is TGTGCCAGCAGCCGAGGGACAGGGGGAACCGGGGAGCTGTTTTTT. This codes for CASSRGTGGTGELFF.

V usage is TRBV18 and J usage is TRBJ2-5; D is unclear. The V end was cut by 0 bases, the J end by 7 bases, with 9 bases between. The CDR3 sequence is 13 residues long. CDR1 and CDR2 from the germline V gene are KGHSH and LQKENI. The CDR3 protein is CASSPPQVGTQYF. CDR3 sequence (DNA): TGTGCCAGCTCACCACCCCAGGTGGGGACCCAGTACTTC.